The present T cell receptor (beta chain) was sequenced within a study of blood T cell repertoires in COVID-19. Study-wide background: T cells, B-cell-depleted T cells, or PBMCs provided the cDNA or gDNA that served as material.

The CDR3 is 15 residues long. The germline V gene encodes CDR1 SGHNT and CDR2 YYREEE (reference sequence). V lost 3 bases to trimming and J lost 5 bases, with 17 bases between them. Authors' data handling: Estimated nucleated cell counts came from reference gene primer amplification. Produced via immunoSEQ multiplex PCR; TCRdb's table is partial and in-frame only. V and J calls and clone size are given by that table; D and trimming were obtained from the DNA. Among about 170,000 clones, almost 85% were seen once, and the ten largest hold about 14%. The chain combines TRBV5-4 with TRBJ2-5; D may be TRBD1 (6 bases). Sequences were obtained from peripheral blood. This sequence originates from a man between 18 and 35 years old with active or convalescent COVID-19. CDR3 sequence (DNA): TGTGCCAGCAGCTCGCCCCAGGACAGTGGGGAGACCCAGTACTTC. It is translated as CASSSPQDSGETQYF. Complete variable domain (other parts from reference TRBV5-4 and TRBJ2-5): ETGVTQSPTHLIKTRGQQVTLRCSSQSGHNTVSWYQQALGQGPQFIFQYYREEENGRGNFPPRFSGLQFPNYSSELNVNALELDDSALYLCASSSPQDSGETQYFGPGTRLLVL.